One and the same sample provided the 30 T cell receptor beta chains below, sequenced in a study of T cells in tuberculosis. Libraries were prepared by immunoSEQ multiplex PCR; TCRdb keeps only in-frame clonotypes and omits some of them. The sample shows some 25,000 clones, around 95% of them seen only once. The sample comprised PBMCs. Receptors originate from a donor under 30 with latent tuberculosis or without tuberculosis infection.

The chain couples TRBV27 to TRBJ1-4; TRBD1 might be the D (5 bases). The ends were cut back, 6 bases at V and 8 bases at J, with 16 bases in the middle. CDR1 is MNHEY, CDR2 SMNVEV, per germline (reference sequence). The length of the CDR3 is 14 residues. The CDR3 sequence is CASSTIGAGEKLFF. The DNA of the CDR3 is TGTGCCAGCAGCACGATTGGGGCAGGGGAAAAACTGTTTTTT.

This chain connects TRBV30 to TRBJ2-3; 9 nucleotides match TRBD2. J lost 0 bases, V lost 2 bases, and 9 bases had no gene match. The germline V gene encodes CDR1 GTSNPN and CDR2 SVGIG (reference sequence). The CDR3 is 17 residues long. In DNA form, the CDR3 reads TGTGCCTGGAGTCTAGGGTCTAGCGGGACTAGCACAGATACGCAGTATTTT. This sequence encodes CAWSLGSSGTSTDTQYF.

This chain uses TRBV29-1 with TRBJ2-5; TRBD2 aligns across 9 bases. This CDR3 comprises 13 residues. Germline trimming cut 2 bases from V and 3 bases from J; bases unmatched to any gene: 1. Germline assignment: CDR1 SQVTM and CDR2 ANQGSEA. CDR3 loop: CSVERGGEETQYF. As DNA, the CDR3 is TGCAGCGTTGAACGCGGGGGGGAAGAGACCCAGTACTTC.

The rearrangement uses TRBV9 and TRBJ2-1; 12 bases match TRBD2. CDR1 is SGDLS and CDR2 is YYNGEE in the germline V gene. The CDR3 is 16 residues long. The V gene end was trimmed by 2 bases and the J gene end by 5 bases; junction bases not matched to a gene: 5. Written as DNA, the CDR3 is TGTGCCAGCAGCGTCCCTAGCGGGGGGGCCCACAATGAGCAGTTCTTC. This encodes CASSVPSGGAHNEQFF.

V is TRBV6-4 and J is TRBJ1-2; 7 nucleotides match TRBD1. CDR3 length: 14 amino acids. V shed 1 base, J shed 4 bases, and the junction held 3 bases outside the gene matches. Germline assignment: CDR1 MRHNA and CDR2 SNTAGT. CDR3 in DNA: TGTGCCAGCAGTGACTGGCAGGGGGTCTATGGCTACACCTTC. Translating it yields CASSDWQGVYGYTF.

The chain is built from TRBV4-1 and TRBJ2-3, with D possibly matching TRBD2 (5 bases). Germline-derived CDR1 and CDR2 are MGHRA and YSYEKL. The CDR3 is 11 amino acids. V was clipped by 6 bases and J by 6 bases, with 7 bases between them. In DNA, the CDR3 is TGCGCCAGCAGAGTAGCGGATACGCAGTATTTT. Translating it yields CASRVADTQYF.

The chain links TRBV4-1 to TRBJ2-3, with TRBD2 matching 8 bases. With V trimmed by 3 bases and J by 0 bases, 14 bases remained unmatched. Germline V gene lookup returns CDR1 MGHRA and CDR2 YSYEKL. The length of the CDR3 is 19 residues. The DNA of the CDR3 is TGCGCCAGCAGCCAGTTTCCAGCGGGAGACCTTACTAGCACAGATACGCAGTATTTT. This sequence encodes CASSQFPAGDLTSTDTQYF.

J is TRBJ1-1 and V is TRBV2; weak D call: TRBD1 (5 bases). Germline-derived CDR1 and CDR2 are SNHLY and FYNNEI. The CDR3 spans 15 residues. V lost 6 bases to trimming and J lost 4 bases, with 18 bases between them. The CDR3 loop is CASREPGLRATEAFF. The CDR3 DNA reads as TGTGCCAGCAGAGAACCAGGGCTAAGGGCCACTGAAGCTTTCTTT.

The V gene is TRBV5-4, the J gene TRBJ1-3, with D uncertain. This CDR3 is 14 amino acids long. Germline V CDR1 and CDR2: SGHNT, YYREEE (reference sequence). The V gene lost 4 bases and the J gene lost 3 bases, with 11 bases spanning the gap. The CDR3 loop is CASSSTLFGNTIYF. CDR3 nucleotides: TGTGCCAGCAGCAGCACCCTCTTTGGAAACACCATATATTTT.

This clone came up once. The V gene is TRBV11-3, the J gene TRBJ2-3; D possibly corresponds to TRBD1 (5 bases). The ends were cut back, 3 bases at V and 4 bases at J, with 5 bases in the middle. CDR1 and CDR2 (germline): SGHNT, YENEEA. The CDR3 has 12 residues. The CDR3 sequence: CASSLTADTQYF. The DNA for the CDR3 is TGTGCCAGCAGCTTGACAGCAGATACGCAGTATTTT.

This sequence joins TRBV10-3 and TRBJ2-1, with TRBD2 identical over 7 bases. CDR1 and CDR2 (germline): ENHRY, SYGVKD. J was trimmed by 7 bases and V by 5 bases; bases with no gene match: 14. This CDR3 contains 16 residues. The CDR3 DNA sequence: TGTGCCATCAGTACGACATCGGGGGGAGGGCCGAATGAGCAGTTCTTC. Protein: CAISTTSGGGPNEQFF.

The chain recombines TRBV9 with TRBJ1-2; D is ambiguous. Deletions cut 7 bases from V and 2 bases from J, with 9 bases between. CDR1 SGDLS and CDR2 YYNGEE come from the germline V gene. The CDR3 has 12 residues. CDR3 residues: CASAAGNYGYTF. For the CDR3, the DNA is TGTGCCAGCGCGGCGGGGAACTATGGCTACACCTTC. Full variable domain (rest looked up from reference TRBV9 and TRBJ1-2): DSGVTQTPKHLITATGQRVTLRCSPRSGDLSVYWYQQSLDQGLQFLIQYYNGEERAKGNILERFSAQQFPDLHSELNLSSLELGDSALYFCASAAGNYGYTFGSGTRLTVV.

V gene TRBV5-1 combines with J gene TRBJ1-1, with a possible D match to TRBD1 (6 bases). The CDR3 contains 15 residues. The V end lost 1 base, the J end lost 0 bases, and 10 bases lay between the germline ends. Germline-derived CDR1 and CDR2 are SGHRS and YFSETQ. The DNA of the CDR3 is TGCGCCAGCAGCTTGACAGGGCCAATGAACACTGAAGCTTTCTTT. This sequence encodes CASSLTGPMNTEAFF.

J is TRBJ1-2 and V is TRBV7-2; D is undetermined. Germline values: CDR1 SGHTA, CDR2 FQGNSA. The CDR3 length is 14 residues. V was trimmed by 1 base and J by 0 bases, leaving 6 bases between them. CDR3 bases: TGTGCCAGCAGCTTAGAGGGAGCTAACTATGGCTACACCTTC. Translation: CASSLEGANYGYTF.

The chain combines TRBV7-3 with TRBJ1-6; D is uncertain. V dropped 2 bases and J dropped 10 bases, with 12 bases sitting between them. Germline V CDR1 and CDR2: SGHTA, FQGTGA. The CDR3 is 14 residues long. The CDR3 nucleotides are TGTGCCAGCAGCTTAGTCCCAGGAGGATCACCCCTCCACTTT. Translating it yields CASSLVPGGSPLHF.

The rearrangement joins TRBV7-3 to TRBJ1-6, with D uncertain. Trimming removed 2 bases from V and 9 bases from J, with 23 bases in between. There are 18 residues in the CDR3. Germline CDR1 and CDR2: SGHTA and FQGTGA. Here the CDR3 reads CASSLLARGSSRSSPLHF. In DNA form, the CDR3 reads TGTGCCAGCAGCTTATTAGCCCGTGGGTCCTCTAGAAGTTCACCCCTCCACTTT.

The V call is TRBV29-1, the J call TRBJ1-1; D is possibly TRBD1 (6 bases). CDR1 SQVTM and CDR2 ANQGSEA come from the germline V gene. Trimming pared 7 bases from V and 5 bases from J, leaving 14 bases between. The CDR3 covers 12 residues. The CDR3 sequence: CSASQGWTEAFF. The CDR3 DNA reads TGCAGCGCCTCTCAGGGGTGGACTGAAGCTTTCTTT.

The chain combines TRBV6-5 with TRBJ2-1; 7 nucleotides agree with TRBD2. Germline values: CDR1 MNHEY, CDR2 SVGAGI. This CDR3 has 14 amino acids. V lost 6 bases to trimming and J lost 9 bases; unmatched junction nucleotides: 11. CDR3 protein: CASSRGLDRGEQFF. The CDR3 DNA reads TGTGCCAGCAGCCGCGGACTAGATCGGGGTGAGCAGTTCTTC.

The gene calls are TRBV5-1 and TRBJ1-1; D ambiguous. Trimming removed 2 bases from V and 4 bases from J, with 9 bases in between. CDR1 and CDR2 from the germline V gene are SGHRS and YFSETQ. The CDR3 sequence is 13 residues long. This chain's CDR3 is CASSFDTSTEAFF. The CDR3 nucleotides are TGCGCCAGCAGCTTTGACACGAGCACTGAAGCTTTCTTT.

This chain joins TRBV2 and TRBJ1-1, with D tentatively TRBD1 (5 bases). The CDR3 contains 14 residues. V shed 6 bases and J shed 6 bases, with 17 bases lying between them. In germline, CDR1 is SNHLY, CDR2 FYNNEI. Here the CDR3 reads CASRSNEGESEAFF. The CDR3 DNA is TGTGCCAGCAGATCAAACGAAGGGGAATCTGAAGCTTTCTTT.

This chain joins TRBV21-1 and TRBJ2-7; the table's D call, TRBD1, has no DNA check behind it. TRBV21-1 is shown as a pseudogene. CDR3 length: 15 amino acids. The CDR3 loop is CASSKTKRHVNQQYV. The CDR3 coding sequence is TGTGCCAGCAGCAAAACCAAGAGACATGTGAACCAGCAGTACGTC.

The chain uses TRBV6-5 and TRBJ1-1; D might be TRBD1 (6 bases). The CDR3 runs 14 residues. V lost 2 bases to trimming and J lost 4 bases, with 11 bases between them. Germline CDR1 reads MNHEY; CDR2 reads SVGAGI. CDR3 region: CASSYGDTGTEAFF. CDR3 nucleotides: TGTGCCAGCAGTTACGGGGACACCGGCACTGAAGCTTTCTTT.

This clone was recorded once. The genes are TRBV18 and TRBJ1-6, with 8 bases fitting TRBD1. V was clipped by 3 bases and J by 7 bases; unmatched bases: 5. The CDR3 runs to 15 residues. Looked up from germline, CDR1 is KGHSH and CDR2 is LQKENI. The CDR3 spells CASSPDRGRNSPLHF. The CDR3 DNA reads as TGTGCCAGCTCACCTGACAGGGGAAGGAATTCACCCCTCCACTTT. Full variable domain (outside the CDR3, taken from reference TRBV18 and TRBJ1-6): NAGVMQNPRHLVRRRGQEARLRCSPMKGHSHVYWYRQLPEEGLKFMVYLQKENIIDESGMPKERFSAEFPKEGPSILRIQQVVRGDSAAYFCASSPDRGRNSPLHFGNGTRLTVT.

The gene calls are TRBV7-6 and TRBJ1-4; D is ambiguous. Germline V CDR1 and CDR2: SGHVS, FNYEAQ. This CDR3 spans 16 amino acids. The ends were cut back, 2 bases at V and 5 bases at J, with 15 bases in the middle. The CDR3 DNA follows: TGTGCCAGCAGCTTATCGCGAACGGGAGGAAATGAAAAACTGTTTTTT. Its protein is CASSLSRTGGNEKLFF.

The chain uses TRBV9 and TRBJ2-1; no clear D. This CDR3 is 11 amino acids long. The germline gives CDR1 SGDLS, CDR2 YYNGEE. Trimming stripped 5 bases from V and 9 bases from J, with 9 bases between. The CDR3 is CASSLSGEQFF. The CDR3 DNA sequence: TGTGCCAGCAGTCTATCCGGTGAGCAGTTCTTC.

This chain links TRBV6-1 with TRBJ2-7; 8 bases are a match to TRBD1. Germline CDR1 is MNHNS and CDR2 is SASEGT. Trimming at V came to 4 bases and at J to 6 bases, leaving 8 bases not matched to a gene. The CDR3 has 14 amino acids. The CDR3 protein is CASSALSGQAEQYV. In DNA, the CDR3 is TGTGCCAGCAGTGCCCTGTCGGGACAGGCCGAGCAGTACGTC.

The chain recombines TRBV10-3 with TRBJ1-6; TRBD1 matches at 12 bases. V was clipped by 2 bases and J by 2 bases; unmatched bases: 1. Germline CDR1 and CDR2: ENHRY and SYGVKD. The CDR3 totals 17 residues. CDR3 region: CAISEGTGGAYNSPLHF. The CDR3 DNA reads as TGTGCCATCAGTGAGGGGACAGGGGGCGCCTATAATTCACCCCTCCACTTT.

V and J are TRBV10-3 and TRBJ1-4; 7 bases are shared with TRBD1. Germline assignment: CDR1 ENHRY and CDR2 SYGVKD. The CDR3 is 13 residues long. After removal of 9 bases from V and 3 bases from J, the junction contained 4 bases not matched to a gene. CDR3 DNA: TGTGCCATTACCGGGACAGCTAATGAAAAACTGTTTTTT. Amino acids: CAITGTANEKLFF.

The chain employs TRBV18 and TRBJ2-1; D unresolved. The V and J ends lost 3 bases and 8 bases respectively, with 8 bases between them. The CDR3 totals 12 residues. Per the germline V gene, CDR1 is KGHSH and CDR2 is LQKENI. The CDR3 DNA reads TGTGCCAGCTCACCTAGTAAACATGAGCAGTTCTTC. Encoded protein: CASSPSKHEQFF. Variable domain in full (rest from reference TRBV18 and TRBJ2-1): NAGVMQNPRHLVRRRGQEARLRCSPMKGHSHVYWYRQLPEEGLKFMVYLQKENIIDESGMPKERFSAEFPKEGPSILRIQQVVRGDSAAYFCASSPSKHEQFFGPGTRLTVL.

The V call is TRBV18, the J call TRBJ2-3, with D hard to call. V was cut by 5 bases and J by 1 base, with 13 bases left in between. The CDR3 is 15 amino acids. CDR1 is KGHSH, CDR2 LQKENI, per germline. CDR3 nucleotides: TGTGCCAGCTCATCGACTTCGCCCGGCACAGATACGCAGTATTTT. This sequence encodes CASSSTSPGTDTQYF. Based on the CDR3 plus reference TRBV18 and TRBJ2-3, the full variable domain is NAGVMQNPRHLVRRRGQEARLRCSPMKGHSHVYWYRQLPEEGLKFMVYLQKENIIDESGMPKERFSAEFPKEGPSILRIQQVVRGDSAAYFCASSSTSPGTDTQYFGPGTRLTVL.